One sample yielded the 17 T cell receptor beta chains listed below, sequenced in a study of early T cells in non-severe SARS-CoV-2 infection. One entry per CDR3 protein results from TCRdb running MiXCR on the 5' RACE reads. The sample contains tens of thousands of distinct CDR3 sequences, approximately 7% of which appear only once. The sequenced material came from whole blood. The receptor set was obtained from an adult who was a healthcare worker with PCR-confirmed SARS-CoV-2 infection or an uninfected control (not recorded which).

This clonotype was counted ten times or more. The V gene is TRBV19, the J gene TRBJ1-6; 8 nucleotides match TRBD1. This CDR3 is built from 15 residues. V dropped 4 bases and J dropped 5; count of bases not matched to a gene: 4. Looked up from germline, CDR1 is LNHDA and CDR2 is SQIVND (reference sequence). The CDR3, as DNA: TGTGCCAGTAGTAAGGACAGGGTAAATAATTCACCCCTCCACTTT. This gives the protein CASSKDRVNNSPLHF.

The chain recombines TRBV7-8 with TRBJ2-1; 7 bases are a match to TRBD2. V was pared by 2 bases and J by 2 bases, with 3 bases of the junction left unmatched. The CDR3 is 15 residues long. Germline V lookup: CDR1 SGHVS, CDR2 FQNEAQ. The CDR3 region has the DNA TGTGCCAGCAGCTTATCCGGGAGGACCTACAATGAGCAGTTCTTC. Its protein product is CASSLSGRTYNEQFF.

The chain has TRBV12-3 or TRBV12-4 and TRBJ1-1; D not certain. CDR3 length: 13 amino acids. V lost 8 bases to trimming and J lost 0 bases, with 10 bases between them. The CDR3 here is CASVSLLNTEAFF. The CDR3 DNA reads TGTGCCAGCGTATCTCTACTGAACACTGAAGCTTTCTTT.

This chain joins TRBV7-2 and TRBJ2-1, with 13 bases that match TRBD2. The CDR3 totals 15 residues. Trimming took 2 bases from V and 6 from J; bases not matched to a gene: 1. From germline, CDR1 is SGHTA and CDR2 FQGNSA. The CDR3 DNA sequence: TGTGCCAGCAGCTTATGGACTAGCGGGGGCAATGAGCAGTTCTTC. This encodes CASSLWTSGGNEQFF. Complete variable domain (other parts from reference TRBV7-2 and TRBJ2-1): GAGVSQSPSNKVTEKGKDVELRCDPISGHTALYWYRQSLGQGLEFLIYFQGNSAPDKSGLPSDRFSAERTGGSVSTLTIQRTQQEDSAVYLCASSLWTSGGNEQFFGPGTRLTVL.

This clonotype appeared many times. The CDR3 coding sequence is TGCAGTGCTATTCGTGGGGCCAGCTCCTACGAGCAGTACTTC. Translating gives CSAIRGASSYEQYF. The chain couples TRBV20-1 to TRBJ2-7; a possible D gene is TRBD1 (5 bases). This CDR3 has 14 residues. Trimming left V 4 bases short and J 0 bases short, with 13 bases between. Germline loops: CDR1 DFQATT, CDR2 SNEGSKA (reference sequence).

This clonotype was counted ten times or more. CDR3 loop: CATSGYTEAFF. The CDR3 DNA reads as TGTGCCACCAGCGGGTACACTGAAGCTTTCTTT. The rearrangement joins TRBV15 to TRBJ1-1; no clear D. V was clipped by 5 bases and J by 3 bases, with 4 bases between them. CDR3 length equals 11 residues. CDR1 is LNHNV, CDR2 YYDKDF, per germline (reference sequence).

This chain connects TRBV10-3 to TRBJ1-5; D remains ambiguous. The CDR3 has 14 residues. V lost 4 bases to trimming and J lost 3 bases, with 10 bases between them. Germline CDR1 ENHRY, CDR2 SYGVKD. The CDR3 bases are TGTGCCATCAGTGTAAATGGGGACAATCAGCCCCAGCATTTT. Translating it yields CAISVNGDNQPQHF.

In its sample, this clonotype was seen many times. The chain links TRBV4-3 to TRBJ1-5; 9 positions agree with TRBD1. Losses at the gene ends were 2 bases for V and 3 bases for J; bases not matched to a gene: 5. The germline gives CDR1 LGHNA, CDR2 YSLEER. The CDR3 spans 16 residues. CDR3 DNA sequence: TGCGCCAGCAGCCAATCTTACAGGGGGCTCAATCAGCCCCAGCATTTT. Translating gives CASSQSYRGLNQPQHF.

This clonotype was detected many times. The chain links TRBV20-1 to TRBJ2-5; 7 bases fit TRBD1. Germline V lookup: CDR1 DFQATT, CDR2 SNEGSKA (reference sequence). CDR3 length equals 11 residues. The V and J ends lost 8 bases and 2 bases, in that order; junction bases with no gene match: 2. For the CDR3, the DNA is TGCAGTATACAGGGGCAAGAGACCCAGTACTTC. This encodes CSIQGQETQYF.

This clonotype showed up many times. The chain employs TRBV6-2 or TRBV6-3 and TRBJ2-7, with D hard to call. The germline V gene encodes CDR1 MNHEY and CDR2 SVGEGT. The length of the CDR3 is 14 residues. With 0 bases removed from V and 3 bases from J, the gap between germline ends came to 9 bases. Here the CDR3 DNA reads TGTGCCAGCAGTTACTCTGGCAGCGTCTACGAGCAGTACTTC. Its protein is CASSYSGSVYEQYF.

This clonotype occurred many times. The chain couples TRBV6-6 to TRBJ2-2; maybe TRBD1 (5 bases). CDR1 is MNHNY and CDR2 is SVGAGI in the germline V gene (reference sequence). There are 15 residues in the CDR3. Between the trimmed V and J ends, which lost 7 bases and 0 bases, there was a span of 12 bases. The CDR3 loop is CASNLDISNTGELFF. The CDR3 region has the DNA TGTGCCAGCAATTTGGACATATCGAACACCGGGGAGCTGTTTTTT.

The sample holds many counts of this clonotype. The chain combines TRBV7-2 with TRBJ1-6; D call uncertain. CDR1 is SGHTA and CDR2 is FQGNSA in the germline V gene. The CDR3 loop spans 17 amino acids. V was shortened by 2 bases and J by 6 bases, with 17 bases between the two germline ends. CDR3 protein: CASSLKYGRPSNSPLHF. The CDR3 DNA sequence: TGTGCCAGCAGCTTAAAGTATGGCAGGCCTTCTAATTCACCCCTCCACTTT.

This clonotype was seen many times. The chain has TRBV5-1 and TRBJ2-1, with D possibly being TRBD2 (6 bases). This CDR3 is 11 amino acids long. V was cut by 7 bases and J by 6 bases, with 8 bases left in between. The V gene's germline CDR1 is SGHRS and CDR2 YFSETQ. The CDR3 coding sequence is TGCGCCAGCCGTAGCGGCAATGAGCAGTTCTTC. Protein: CASRSGNEQFF.

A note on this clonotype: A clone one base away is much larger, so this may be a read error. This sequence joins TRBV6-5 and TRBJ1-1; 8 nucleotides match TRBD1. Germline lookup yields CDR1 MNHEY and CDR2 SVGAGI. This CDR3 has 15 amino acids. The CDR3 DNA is TGTACCAGCAGCGGACAGGGCTTTGGGAACACTGAAGCTTTCTTT. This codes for CTSSGQGFGNTEAFF.

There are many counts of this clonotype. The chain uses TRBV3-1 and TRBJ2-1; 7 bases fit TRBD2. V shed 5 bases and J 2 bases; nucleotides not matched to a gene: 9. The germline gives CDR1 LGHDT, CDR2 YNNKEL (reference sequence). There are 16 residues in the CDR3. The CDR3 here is CASSSTGGWAYNEQFF. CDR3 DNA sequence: TGTGCCAGCAGCTCTACGGGAGGTTGGGCCTACAATGAGCAGTTCTTC.

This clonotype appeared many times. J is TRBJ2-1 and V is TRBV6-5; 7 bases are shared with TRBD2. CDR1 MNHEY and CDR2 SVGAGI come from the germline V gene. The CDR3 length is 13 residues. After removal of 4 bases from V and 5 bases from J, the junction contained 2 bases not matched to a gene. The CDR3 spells CASSWLADNEQFF. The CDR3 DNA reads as TGTGCCAGCAGTTGGCTAGCGGACAATGAGCAGTTCTTC.

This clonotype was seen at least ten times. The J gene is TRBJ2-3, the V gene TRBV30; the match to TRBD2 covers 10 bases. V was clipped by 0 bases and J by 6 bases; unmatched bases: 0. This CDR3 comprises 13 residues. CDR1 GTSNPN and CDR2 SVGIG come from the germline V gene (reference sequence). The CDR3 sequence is CAWSVLAGDTQYF. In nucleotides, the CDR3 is TGTGCCTGGAGTGTACTAGCGGGGGATACGCAGTATTTT.